A selection of T cell receptor beta chains follows, all from one sample in a study of control samples from healthy donors and cancer patients. Here immunoSEQ multiplex PCR was the method, and the copy in TCRdb shows in-frame clones only, minus some. The sample includes 90,000 or so clones, 65% to 85% of them seen just once. The sequencing input was PBMCs. Every receptor here comes from a man in his 70s with lung cancer. Both conserved end residues are trimmed from each CDR3. Only some rows state a clone size, as once, few, many or a class for expanded clones.

j_call v_call clone_size cdr3_aa
TRBJ2-1 TRBV7-3 few ASSSGGATAEQF
TRBJ2-3 TRBV24-1 NA ATSDPTGASTDTQY
TRBJ2-1 TRBV11-2 NA ASSLDQLSSYNEQF
TRBJ2-5 TRBV27 NA ASSSRTGTVGMETQY
TRBJ1-6 TRBV5-1 NA ASSSPGGNSPLH
TRBJ2-3 TRBV21-1 NA ASSETAEPTDTQY
TRBJ1-2 TRBV29-1 NA SVDNRGYGYT
TRBJ2-3 TRBV5-1 once ASSGRASTDTQY
TRBJ1-1 TRBV5-4 NA ASSSEYAGGNTEAF
TRBJ1-5 TRBV19 NA ASSPGQFSNQPQH
TRBJ1-2 TRBV27 once ASSLRGVGGYT
TRBJ2-2 TRBV24-1 NA ATSDRQSTGELF
TRBJ1-6 TRBV30 few AGEHSYNSPLH
TRBJ1-1 TRBV19 NA ASSPEGAAEAF
TRBJ1-5 TRBV19 few ASTGTGRSYSNQPQH
TRBJ2-7 TRBV7-9 NA ASRSDGSSYEQY
TRBJ1-5 TRBV18 NA ASSQDRGGNQPQH
TRBJ2-7 TRBV2 NA ASIQALGSYEQY
TRBJ1-1 TRBV6-5 NA ASSYDPERATEAF
TRBJ2-3 TRBV18 NA ASSPRAADTQY
TRBJ2-6 TRBV7-2 NA ASSLGTGRPGANVLT
TRBJ2-1 TRBV21-1 NA ARTGGLKDEQF
TRBJ2-7 TRBV7-9 many ASSLSPWAGESYEQY
TRBJ2-7 TRBV6-6 NA ASTGFSYEQY
TRBJ1-1 TRBV7-2 NA ASSFYRGDETEAF
TRBJ1-2 TRBV5-8 NA ASSLVTGGDGYT
TRBJ2-7 TRBV2 NA ATRTSGGQPYEQY
TRBJ2-4 TRBV10-2 NA ASSERDIQY
TRBJ1-1 TRBV6-5 NA ASSYSGGSRTEAF
TRBJ2-3 TRBV19 NA ASSGSGGTSTDTQY
TRBJ2-7 TRBV7-9 NA ASSLTTGTSYEQY
TRBJ2-7 TRBV5-1 NA ASRPTGGGYEQY
TRBJ1-1 TRBV12-2 medium-sized ASRSTGFSTEAF
TRBJ1-3 TRBV14 NA ASSQVGNTIY
TRBJ2-6 TRBV19 NA ASSSRRLSGANVLT
TRBJ1-5 TRBV7-9 NA ASSLGTHSNQPQH
TRBJ2-5 TRBV11-2 NA ASSSPGQGARETQY